This is a list of T cell receptor beta chains from one sample in a study of blood T cells in healthy people across ages. Via MiXCR, TCRdb re-called the 5' RACE reads, giving one row per CDR3 protein. There are fewer than 800,000 distinct CDR3 sequences in the sample; 49% occur only once, and 30% to 35% lies in the top ten. Sequencing used blood. The receptors originated from an older woman in good health. Each CDR3 is given with its conserved first and last residue. D genes are given only for firm matches. Where a row states a size, it is once, few, many or the class of an expanded clone; other rows omit it.

>TRBV2|TRBJ1-2|once|-
TGTGCCAGTGACAGCAGAAATCATAACTATGGCTACACCTTC
CASDSRNHNYGYTF
>TRBV4-3|TRBJ2-7|-|TRBD1
TGCGCCAGCAGCCAAGCTAAGGGACAGGGGACCTACTCCTACGAGCAGTACTTC
CASSQAKGQGTYSYEQYF
>TRBV7-2|TRBJ2-7|few|TRBD1
TGTGCCAGCAGCACGGACAGGGGCCGGGTTTACGAGCAGTACTTC
CASSTDRGRVYEQYF
>TRBV14|TRBJ2-7|-|-
TGTGCCAGCAGCCAACCGGGCCCCGACCTGGGCGAGCAGTACTTC
CASSQPGPDLGEQYF
>TRBV27|TRBJ2-5|-|-
TGTGCCGGCAGTCCAACTTACCAATATTCCTTGTACCAAGAGACCCAGTACTTC
CAGSPTYQYSLYQETQYF
>TRBV20-1|TRBJ2-1|few|TRBD2
TGCAGTGCCAGGGGACTAGCGGGAGGGCCAGGATTGTATGAGCAGTTCTTC
CSARGLAGGPGLYEQFF
>TRBV5-6|TRBJ1-2|many|-
TGTGCCAGCAGCTTAGGGTTCGGCTACACCTTC
CASSLGFGYTF
>TRBV20-1|TRBJ2-1|-|-
TGCAGTGCCCACGTTCACGCGGTATCTAGCGCCCCCGCCTACAATGAGCAGTTCTTC
CSAHVHAVSSAPAYNEQFF
>TRBV6-2/TRBV6-3|TRBJ2-5|many|-
TGTGCCAGCAGCACAGGATCACCTTTAGAGACCCAGTACTTC
CASSTGSPLETQYF
>TRBV7-2|TRBJ2-7|-|-
TGTGCCAGCAGCATCGTCGTACGCCTAAACGAGCAGTACTTC
CASSIVVRLNEQYF
>TRBV20-1|TRBJ1-6|-|-
TGCAGTGCCCACCCCCGGGGGAACACCTATAATTCACCCCTCCACTTT
CSAHPRGNTYNSPLHF
>TRBV4-1|TRBJ1-2|-|TRBD1
TGCGCCAGCAGCCAAGTGATCGACAGGGGATCTTCTAACTATGGCTACACCTTC
CASSQVIDRGSSNYGYTF
>TRBV20-1|TRBJ2-1|-|-
TGCAGTGCTAGTAATCGGGGCCTCTACAATGAGCAGTTCTTC
CSASNRGLYNEQFF
>TRBV28|TRBJ1-1|once|-
TGTGCCAGCAGTCAATCCGGACAGAGAGCTTTCTTT
CASSQSGQRAFF
>TRBV7-3|TRBJ1-1|-|TRBD1
TGTGCCAGCAGCTTATCTCCAGGGGGCACTGAAGCTTTCTTT
CASSLSPGGTEAFF
>TRBV4-2|TRBJ2-2|-|TRBD2
TGTGCCAGCAGCCAAGTAGTTGGCGGGAGTGGCACCGGGGAGCTGTTTTTT
CASSQVVGGSGTGELFF
>TRBV6-6|TRBJ2-5|-|TRBD1
TGTGCCAGCAGGCGTCAGGGGGTCCAAGAGACCCAGTACTTC
CASRRQGVQETQYF
>TRBV18|TRBJ2-7|-|TRBD2
TGTGCCAGCTCATCGACTAGCGGGCCCTCCTACGAGCAGTACTTC
CASSSTSGPSYEQYF
>TRBV29-1|TRBJ2-1|-|-
TGCAGCGTCCCAAACAGGGTGGGCAATGAGCAGTTCTTC
CSVPNRVGNEQFF
>TRBV20-1|TRBJ2-7|-|-
TGCAGTGGCACGGGGAACGACGAGCAGTACTTC
CSGTGNDEQYF
>TRBV7-9|TRBJ1-2|few|-
TGTGCCAGCAGCACACCCCAGCCAGGACTCTATGGCTACACCTTC
CASSTPQPGLYGYTF
>TRBV12-3/TRBV12-4|TRBJ2-1|-|-
TGTGCCAGCAGTTTGGCCTTCCCCTACAATGAGCAGTTCTTC
CASSLAFPYNEQFF
>TRBV5-5|TRBJ2-7|-|-
TGTGCCAGCAGCTTGGACGGTTTGGGGGGAGACGAGCAGTACTTC
CASSLDGLGGDEQYF
>TRBV28|TRBJ1-2|-|TRBD1
TGTGCCAGCAGGGATCGACAGGGTTCCTATGGCTACACCTTC
CASRDRQGSYGYTF
>TRBV2|TRBJ1-4|once|TRBD1
TGTGCCAGCAGTCCAGGACAGGGGGACGGTGAAAAACTGTTTTTT
CASSPGQGDGEKLFF
>TRBV20-1|TRBJ2-7|many|-
TGCAGTGCTAGAGACAGGGGAGACACCTACGAGCAGTACTTC
CSARDRGDTYEQYF
>TRBV3-1|TRBJ2-1|-|TRBD2
TGTGCCAGCAGCCAAGAATCTAGCGGGAGTTCCTACAATGAGCAGTTCTTC
CASSQESSGSSYNEQFF
>TRBV3-1|TRBJ2-7|-|TRBD2
TGTGCCAGCAGCCAAGTGACTAGCGGGAACTACGAGCAGTACTTC
CASSQVTSGNYEQYF
>TRBV7-3|TRBJ1-2|few|-
TGTGCCAGCAGCTTCGGGGGAGCTAACTATGGCTACACCTTC
CASSFGGANYGYTF
>TRBV29-1|TRBJ1-2|-|TRBD1
TGCAGCGTCCTTGGGACAGGGGGCTGGGGCTACACCTTC
CSVLGTGGWGYTF
>TRBV3-1|TRBJ2-5|-|TRBD2
TGTGCCAGCAGCCCAAGCGGGATCCAAGAGACCCAGTACTTC
CASSPSGIQETQYF
>TRBV20-1|TRBJ2-1|-|-
TGCAGTGCTAAGGTCTCAGAGGTGGGAAATGAGCAGTTCTTC
CSAKVSEVGNEQFF
>TRBV12-3/TRBV12-4|TRBJ2-3|few|-
TGTGCCAGCAGTTTAGCGGGGAGTTTGTTGCGGGACCACACAGATACGCAGTATTTT
CASSLAGSLLRDHTDTQYF
>TRBV6-6|TRBJ2-1|-|-
TGTGCCAGCAGCCATCTCGGGCCCTCCTACAATGAGCAGTTCTTC
CASSHLGPSYNEQFF
>TRBV7-2|TRBJ1-4|few|-
TGTGCCAGCAGCTTAGCGCGGACCCAGCCTACCAAACTGTTTTTT
CASSLARTQPTKLFF
>TRBV6-5|TRBJ2-1|-|-
TGTGCCAGCAGACGTAGCGAGGATGAGCAGTTCTTC
CASRRSEDEQFF
>TRBV20-1|TRBJ2-7|few|-
TGCAGTGCTACTAATTCCTACGAGCAGTACTTC
CSATNSYEQYF
>TRBV20-1|TRBJ2-3|once|TRBD2
TGCAGTGCTCCGCTAGCGGGGATTAGCACAGATACGCAGTATTTT
CSAPLAGISTDTQYF
>TRBV9|TRBJ2-7|few|-
TGTGCCAGCAGCGCAGATCTAGGGTCGCCCTACGAGCAGTACTTC
CASSADLGSPYEQYF
>TRBV20-1|TRBJ2-7|-|TRBD1
TGCAGCCCGGGACAGGGGGCCTACGAGCAGTACTTC
CSPGQGAYEQYF
>TRBV5-4|TRBJ2-5|-|-
TGTGCCAGCAGCTTGCTAGGCAGGGGACTATCCTCCAATGAGCAGTACTTC
CASSLLGRGLSSNEQYF
>TRBV12-3/TRBV12-4|TRBJ2-1|-|-
TGTGCCAGCAGTCCGGGACGGACATCCTACAATGAGCAGTTCTTC
CASSPGRTSYNEQFF
>TRBV20-1|TRBJ2-7|-|TRBD2
TGCAGTGCCGGGACTAGCGGGGGCTCCTACGAGCAGTACTTC
CSAGTSGGSYEQYF
>TRBV20-1|TRBJ2-1|-|TRBD2
TGCAGTGCTTCTAGCGGGGGGGACTACAATGAGCAGTTCTTC
CSASSGGDYNEQFF
>TRBV12-3/TRBV12-4|TRBJ2-7|-|-
TGTGCCAGCAATAAGGCAGGGTCCTACGAGCAGTACTTC
CASNKAGSYEQYF
>TRBV21-1|TRBJ2-5|-|-
TGTGCCAGCAGCAAGGAGACTAGCGCGAGACAAGAGACCCAGTACTTC
CASSKETSARQETQYF
>TRBV29-1|TRBJ2-1|-|-
TGCAGCGGAAGCCTACAGGTTGGTTTAAATGAGCAGTTCTTC
CSGSLQVGLNEQFF
>TRBV7-2|TRBJ1-5|-|-
TGTGCCAGCAGCCGCCTGGGGGCTAGCAATCAGCCCCAGCATTTT
CASSRLGASNQPQHF
>TRBV28|TRBJ2-7|few|TRBD2
TGTGCCAGTCTATCACTTTCAAGCGGGACCTACGAGCAGTACTTC
CASLSLSSGTYEQYF
>TRBV11-3|TRBJ2-2|few|-
TGTGCCAGCAGCAGTAGGACGACAACCGGGGAGCTGTTTTTT
CASSSRTTTGELFF
>TRBV28|TRBJ1-2|-|-
TGTGCCAGCAACTCATGGGGTAACCGGGCCATTAACTATGGCTACACCTTC
CASNSWGNRAINYGYTF
>TRBV20-1|TRBJ2-5|-|TRBD2
TGCAGTGCCAAGTTCCCTCTAGCGGGAGGACATGAGACCCAGTACTTC
CSAKFPLAGGHETQYF
>TRBV20-1|TRBJ2-1|few|TRBD2
TGCAGTGCTACGACCACTAGCGGGAGCAATGAGCAGTTCTTC
CSATTTSGSNEQFF